The 17 T cell receptor beta chains below come from one sample, sequenced in a study of cytomegalovirus exposure and HLA in healthy donors. PCR amplification relied on 60 Vbeta primers (plus 13 Jbeta primers). Profiling relied on immunoSEQ multiplex PCR, and the TCRdb table lists in-frame clones only, not all of them. The sample includes 160,000 or so clones, roughly 85% of them seen just once. What was sequenced was PBMCs. These TCRs come from a woman aged 40-49 years in good health and CMV-seronegative.

V gene TRBV6-5 combines with J gene TRBJ2-7; 13 bases map to TRBD2. Trimming took 7 bases from V and 7 from J; bases not matched to a gene: 7. Germline lookup yields CDR1 MNHEY and CDR2 SVGAGI. This CDR3 has 14 residues. The CDR3 loop is CASTPLAGGCEQYF. The CDR3 nucleotides read TGTGCCAGCACCCCACTAGCGGGAGGGTGTGAGCAGTACTTC.

The J gene is TRBJ2-2, the V gene TRBV6-1; D uncertain. Germline CDR1 is MNHNS and CDR2 is SASEGT. This CDR3 region has 17 residues. V dropped 3 bases and J dropped 6 bases, with 20 bases sitting between them. CDR3 nucleotide sequence: TGTGCCAGCAGTGAGATGCCCGGTATCTTTTCTGCCGGGGAGCTGTTTTTT. It specifies CASSEMPGIFSAGELFF.

This chain links TRBV6-1 with TRBJ1-2, with D maybe TRBD1 (6 bases). Germline loops: CDR1 MNHNS, CDR2 SASEGT. The V end was cut by 1 base, the J end by 9 bases, with 9 bases between. This CDR3 comprises 12 residues. The CDR3 is CASSEVRGSYTF. The CDR3 nucleotides are TGTGCCAGCAGTGAAGTCAGGGGTAGCTACACCTTC.

The gene calls are TRBV27 and TRBJ1-2, with D possibly being TRBD1 (6 bases). The ends were cut back, 5 bases at V and 7 bases at J, with 20 bases in the middle. Germline CDR1 reads MNHEY; CDR2 reads SMNVEV (reference sequence). The CDR3 runs 15 residues. Here the CDR3 reads CASSARGGQRRGYTF. CDR3 nucleotides: TGTGCCAGCAGTGCGAGGGGGGGGCAACGCCGTGGCTACACCTTC.

As DNA, the CDR3 is TGTGCCAGCAGCTCTGGGACTAACACTGAAGCTTTCTTT. Its protein product is CASSSGTNTEAFF. The J gene is TRBJ1-1, the V gene TRBV7-3, with D possibly being TRBD1 (5 bases). This CDR3 has 13 residues. Germline CDR1 is SGHTA and CDR2 is FQGTGA. V was pared by 4 bases and J by 2 bases, with 8 bases between.

This clone was observed a single time. CDR3 nucleotide sequence: TGTGCCAGCAGCTTAGTGCGGGGGCCCGGGGAGCTGTTTTTT. Amino acids: CASSLVRGPGELFF. The genes are TRBV11-3 and TRBJ2-2, with a weak D call TRBD2 (7 bases). Trimming shortened V by 1 base and J by 6 bases, and 9 bases separated the two germline ends. Per germline, CDR1 SGHNT and CDR2 YENEEA. The CDR3 is made up of 14 amino acids.

The chain joins TRBV25-1 to TRBJ1-4; 9 bases map to TRBD1. Germline lookup yields CDR1 MGHDK and CDR2 SYGVNS. Trimming removed 2 bases from V and 8 bases from J; junction bases left unmatched: 6. The CDR3 is made up of 15 amino acids. CDR3 region: CASSEGTGIGEKLFF. For the CDR3, the DNA is TGTGCCAGCAGTGAAGGGACAGGGATTGGGGAAAAACTGTTTTTT.

The rearrangement links TRBV6-1 to TRBJ2-7; 10 bases are shared with TRBD1. V trimming: 4 bases; J trimming: 2 bases; junction bases outside the gene matches: 5. CDR3 length: 15 residues. The germline V gene encodes CDR1 MNHNS and CDR2 SASEGT. In DNA form, the CDR3 reads TGTGCCAGCAGTGTCCGAGGGACAGGGGCCTACGAGCAGTACTTC. Translation: CASSVRGTGAYEQYF.

V and J are TRBV5-1 and TRBJ1-1, with D tentatively TRBD1 (6 bases). The V gene lost 4 bases and the J gene lost 4 bases, with 14 bases spanning the gap. Germline lookup yields CDR1 SGHRS and CDR2 YFSETQ. CDR3 length: 14 residues. The CDR3 loop reads CASSPTYRATEAFF. The CDR3 DNA reads as TGCGCCAGCAGCCCCACCTACAGGGCCACTGAAGCTTTCTTT.

The genes are TRBV5-5 and TRBJ1-5; unclear D gene. CDR3 length: 13 amino acids. Germline assignment: CDR1 SGHKS and CDR2 YYEKEE (reference sequence). V was pared by 0 bases and J by 7 bases, with 8 bases between. The CDR3 spells CASSLDDGQPQHF. DNA of the CDR3: TGTGCCAGCAGCTTGGATGATGGCCAGCCCCAGCATTTT.

The chain joins TRBV6-1 to TRBJ2-7; possibly TRBD1 for D (7 bases). The germline V gene has CDR1 MNHNS and CDR2 SASEGT. V shed 4 bases and J shed 4 bases, with 14 bases lying between them. The CDR3 has 14 amino acids. The CDR3 sequence is CASSVQGGTYEQYF. The DNA for the CDR3 is TGTGCCAGCAGTGTTCAGGGGGGTACGTACGAGCAGTACTTC.

The V call is TRBV30, the J call TRBJ1-6, with 7 bases aligning to TRBD1. The CDR3 covers 14 residues. Germline CDR1 is GTSNPN and CDR2 is SVGIG (reference sequence). The ends lost 3 bases at V and 9 bases at J; junction bases unmatched: 8. The CDR3 nucleotides read TGTGCCTGGAGCCAGACAGGGTCTACTTCACCCCTCCACTTT. Translation gives CAWSQTGSTSPLHF.

V and J are TRBV11-3 and TRBJ2-3; 9 bases line up with TRBD2. This CDR3 has 16 amino acids. Germline assignment: CDR1 SGHNT and CDR2 YENEEA. Trimming at V came to 5 bases and at J to 4 bases, leaving 10 bases not matched to a gene. The CDR3 spells CASSPSISGSADTQYF. The CDR3 nucleotides are TGTGCCAGCAGCCCAAGTATTAGCGGGAGTGCAGATACGCAGTATTTT.

The sample holds one count of this clone. This chain connects TRBV30 to TRBJ2-3, with unresolved D. V lost 2 bases and J 0 bases, leaving 12 bases between the germline ends. Per the germline V gene, CDR1 is GTSNPN and CDR2 is SVGIG (reference sequence). CDR3 length equals 15 residues. As DNA, the CDR3 is TGTGCCTGGAGTCTAATGGCGGCTAGCACAGATACGCAGTATTTT. Translation: CAWSLMAASTDTQYF.

The chain uses TRBV2 and TRBJ2-3; D is ambiguous. Trimming removed 8 bases from V and 6 bases from J, with 6 bases in between. This CDR3 spans 10 amino acids. Germline CDR1 reads SNHLY; CDR2 reads FYNNEI. Here the CDR3 reads CASDADTQYF. The CDR3 DNA follows: TGTGCCAGCGATGCGGATACGCAGTATTTT.

This clone was seen more than once but under ten times. The J gene is TRBJ1-1, the V gene TRBV29-1; D unclear. CDR3 length: 14 amino acids. Trimming stripped 4 bases from V and 0 bases from J, with 12 bases between. Germline V gene data show CDR1 as SQVTM and CDR2 as ANQGSEA. The DNA for the CDR3 is TGCAGCGTTGTAGCGCTGTCGATGAACACTGAAGCTTTCTTT. It yields the protein CSVVALSMNTEAFF.

Turning to this clone: This specimen includes other DNA sequences encoding the same CDR3. This chain joins TRBV7-2 and TRBJ2-3; weak D call: TRBD2 (5 bases). The CDR3 extends over 13 amino acids. Looked up from germline, CDR1 is SGHTA and CDR2 is FQGNSA. V shed 0 bases and J shed 5 bases, with 6 bases lying between them. As DNA, the CDR3 is TGTGCCAGCAGCTTAGCTGGGAGAGATACGCAGTATTTT. Encoded protein: CASSLAGRDTQYF.